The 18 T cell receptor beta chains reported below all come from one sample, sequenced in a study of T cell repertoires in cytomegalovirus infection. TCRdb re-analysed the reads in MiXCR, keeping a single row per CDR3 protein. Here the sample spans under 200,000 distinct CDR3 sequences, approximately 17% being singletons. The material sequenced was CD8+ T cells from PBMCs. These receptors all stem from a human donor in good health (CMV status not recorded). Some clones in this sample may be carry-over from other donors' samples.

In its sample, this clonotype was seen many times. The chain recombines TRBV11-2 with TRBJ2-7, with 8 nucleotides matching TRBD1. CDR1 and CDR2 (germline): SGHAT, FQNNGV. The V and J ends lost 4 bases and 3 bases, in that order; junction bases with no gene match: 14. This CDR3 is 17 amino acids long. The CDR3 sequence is CASSSPGGRDEDYEQYF. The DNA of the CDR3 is TGTGCCAGCAGCTCCCCAGGGGGCAGGGATGAAGACTACGAGCAGTACTTC.

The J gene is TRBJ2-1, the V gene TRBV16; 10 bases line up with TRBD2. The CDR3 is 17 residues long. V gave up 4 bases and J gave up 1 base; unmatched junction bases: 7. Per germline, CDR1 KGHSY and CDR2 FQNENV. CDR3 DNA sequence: TGTGCCAGCAGCCTATCCCCTAGCGGGGGATCCTACAATGAGCAGTTCTTC. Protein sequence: CASSLSPSGGSYNEQFF. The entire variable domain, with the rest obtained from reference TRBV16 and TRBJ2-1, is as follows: GEEVAQTPKHLVRGEGQKAKLYCAPIKGHSYVFWYQQVLKNEFKFLISFQNENVFDETGMPKERFSAKCLPNSPCSLEIQATKLEDSAVYFCASSLSPSGGSYNEQFFGPGTRLTVL.

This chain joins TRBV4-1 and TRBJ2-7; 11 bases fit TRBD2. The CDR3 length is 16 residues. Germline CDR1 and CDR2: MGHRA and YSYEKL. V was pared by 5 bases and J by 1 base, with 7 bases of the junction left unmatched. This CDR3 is CASSSELAGGSYEQYF. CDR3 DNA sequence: TGCGCCAGCAGCTCTGAGCTAGCGGGGGGATCCTACGAGCAGTACTTC.

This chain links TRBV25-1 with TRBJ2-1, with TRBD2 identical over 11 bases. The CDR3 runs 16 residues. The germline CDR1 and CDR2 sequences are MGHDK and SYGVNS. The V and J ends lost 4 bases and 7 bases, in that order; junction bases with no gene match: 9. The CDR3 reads CASSVETSGRFNEQFF. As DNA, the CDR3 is TGTGCCAGCAGTGTTGAAACTAGCGGGAGATTTAATGAGCAGTTCTTC.

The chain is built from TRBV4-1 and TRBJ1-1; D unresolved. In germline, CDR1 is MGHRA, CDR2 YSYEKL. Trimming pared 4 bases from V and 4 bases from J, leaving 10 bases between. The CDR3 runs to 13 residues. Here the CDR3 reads CASSRGGPTEAFF. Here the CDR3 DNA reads TGCGCCAGCAGCCGTGGTGGGCCCACTGAAGCTTTCTTT.

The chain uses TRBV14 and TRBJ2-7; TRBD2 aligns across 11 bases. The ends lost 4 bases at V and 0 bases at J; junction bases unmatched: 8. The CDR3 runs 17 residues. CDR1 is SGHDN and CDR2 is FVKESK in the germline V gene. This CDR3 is CASSPGLAVESSYEQYF. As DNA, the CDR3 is TGTGCCAGCAGCCCGGGACTAGCGGTGGAGAGCTCCTACGAGCAGTACTTC.

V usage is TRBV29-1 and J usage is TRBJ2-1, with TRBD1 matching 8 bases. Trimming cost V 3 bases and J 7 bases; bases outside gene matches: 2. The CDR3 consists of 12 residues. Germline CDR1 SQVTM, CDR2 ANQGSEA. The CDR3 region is CSVDTGGNEQFF. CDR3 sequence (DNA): TGCAGCGTTGATACAGGGGGAAATGAGCAGTTCTTC.

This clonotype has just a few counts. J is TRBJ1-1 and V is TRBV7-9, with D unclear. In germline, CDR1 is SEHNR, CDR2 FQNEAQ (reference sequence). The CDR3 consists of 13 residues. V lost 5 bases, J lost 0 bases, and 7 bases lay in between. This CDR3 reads CASSAVVNTEAFF. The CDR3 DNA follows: TGTGCCAGCAGCGCCGTGGTGAACACTGAAGCTTTCTTT.

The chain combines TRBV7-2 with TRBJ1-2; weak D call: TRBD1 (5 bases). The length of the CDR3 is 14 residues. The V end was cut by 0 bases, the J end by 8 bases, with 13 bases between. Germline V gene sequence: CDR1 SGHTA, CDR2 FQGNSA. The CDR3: CASSLAVGDWGYTF. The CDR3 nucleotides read TGTGCCAGCAGCTTAGCGGTCGGGGACTGGGGCTACACCTTC.

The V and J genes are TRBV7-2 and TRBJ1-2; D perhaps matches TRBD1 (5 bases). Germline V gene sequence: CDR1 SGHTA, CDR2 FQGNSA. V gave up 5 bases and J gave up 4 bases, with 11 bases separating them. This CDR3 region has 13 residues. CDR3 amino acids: CASSGGTLYGYTF. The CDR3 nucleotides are TGTGCCAGCAGCGGCGGGACCCTCTATGGCTACACCTTC.

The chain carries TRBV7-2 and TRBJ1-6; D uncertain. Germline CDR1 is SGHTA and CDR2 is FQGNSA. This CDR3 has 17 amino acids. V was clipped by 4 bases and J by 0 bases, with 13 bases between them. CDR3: CASSSGRKSSYNSPLHF. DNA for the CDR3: TGTGCCAGCAGCTCTGGACGAAAAAGCTCCTATAATTCACCCCTCCACTTT. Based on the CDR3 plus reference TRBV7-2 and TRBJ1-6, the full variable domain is GAGVSQSPSNKVTEKGKDVELRCDPISGHTALYWYRQSLGQGLEFLIYFQGNSAPDKSGLPSDRFSAERTGGSVSTLTIQRTQQEDSAVYLCASSSGRKSSYNSPLHFGNGTRLTVT.

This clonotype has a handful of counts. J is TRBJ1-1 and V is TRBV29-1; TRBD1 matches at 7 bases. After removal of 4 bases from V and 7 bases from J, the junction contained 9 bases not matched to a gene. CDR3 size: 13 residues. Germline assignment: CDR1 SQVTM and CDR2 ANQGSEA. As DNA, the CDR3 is TGCAGCGTTGCCCCGGGACAGAAAAGTGAAGCTTTCTTT. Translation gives CSVAPGQKSEAFF.

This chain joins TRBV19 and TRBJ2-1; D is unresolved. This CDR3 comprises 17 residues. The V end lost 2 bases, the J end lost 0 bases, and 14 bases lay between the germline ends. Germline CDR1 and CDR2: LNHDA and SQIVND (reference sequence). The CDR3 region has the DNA TGTGCCAGTAGTATACCCCTCCGGACCTACTCCTACAATGAGCAGTTCTTC. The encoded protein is CASSIPLRTYSYNEQFF.

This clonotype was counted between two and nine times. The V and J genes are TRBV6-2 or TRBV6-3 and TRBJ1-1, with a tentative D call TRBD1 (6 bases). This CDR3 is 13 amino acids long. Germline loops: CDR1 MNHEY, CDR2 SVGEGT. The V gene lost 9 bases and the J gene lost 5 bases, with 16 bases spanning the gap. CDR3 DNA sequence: TGTGCCAGTCTCCGGGGGGCAAGGACTGAAGCTTTCTTT. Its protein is CASLRGARTEAFF.

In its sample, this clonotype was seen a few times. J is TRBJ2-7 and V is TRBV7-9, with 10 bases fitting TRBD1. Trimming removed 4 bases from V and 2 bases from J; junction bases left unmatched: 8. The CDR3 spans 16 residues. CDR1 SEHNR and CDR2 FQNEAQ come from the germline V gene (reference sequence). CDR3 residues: CASSSRDRGTPYEQYF. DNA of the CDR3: TGTGCCAGCAGCTCTCGGGACAGGGGCACCCCCTACGAGCAGTACTTC.

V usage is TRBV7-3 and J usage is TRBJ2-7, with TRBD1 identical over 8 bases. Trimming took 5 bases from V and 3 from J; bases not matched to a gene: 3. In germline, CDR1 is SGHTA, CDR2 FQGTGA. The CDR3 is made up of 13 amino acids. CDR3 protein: CASSIDRGYEQYF. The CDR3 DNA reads TGTGCCAGCAGCATTGACAGGGGCTACGAGCAGTACTTC.

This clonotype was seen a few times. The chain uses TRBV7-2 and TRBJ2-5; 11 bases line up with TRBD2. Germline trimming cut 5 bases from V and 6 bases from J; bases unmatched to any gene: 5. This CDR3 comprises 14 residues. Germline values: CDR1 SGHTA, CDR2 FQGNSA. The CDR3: CASSPTSGAQTQYF. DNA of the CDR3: TGTGCCAGCAGCCCGACTAGCGGGGCCCAGACCCAGTACTTC.

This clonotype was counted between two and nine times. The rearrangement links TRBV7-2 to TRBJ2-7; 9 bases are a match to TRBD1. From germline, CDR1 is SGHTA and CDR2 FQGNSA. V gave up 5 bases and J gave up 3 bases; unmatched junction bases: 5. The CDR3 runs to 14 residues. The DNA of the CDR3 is TGTGCCAGCAGCCCAGGACAGGGGCACTACGAGCAGTACTTC. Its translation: CASSPGQGHYEQYF.